These T cell receptor beta chains were read from a single sample in a study of blood T cell repertoires in COVID-19. The protocol was immunoSEQ multiplex PCR, while the TCRdb copy is restricted to in-frame clones and leaves out a portion. The table has almost 70,000 clones, roughly 87% seen once. The sequenced material came from peripheral blood. These receptors were obtained from a woman aged 45-65 years with active COVID-19. Both conserved end residues are part of each CDR3. D genes are given only for firm matches.

CDR3 protein | D gene | J gene | V gene
CAAGTSGIFVNEQFF | TRBD2 | TRBJ2-1 | TRBV4-2
CASSKAGAVDEQFF | TRBD2 | TRBJ2-1 | TRBV19
CASSLGQGTGELFF | - | TRBJ2-2 | TRBV5-1
CASSQIQGGEQYF | - | TRBJ2-7 | TRBV18
CASSQTGTLRDEQYF | - | TRBJ2-7 | TRBV4-1
CASSVLADPSYEQYF | TRBD2 | TRBJ2-7 | TRBV5-1
CATSDGGTGRNEQYF | TRBD1 | TRBJ2-7 | TRBV24-1
CASSSTDMTVQYF | - | TRBJ2-5 | TRBV7-3
CASSLRDRGQGNQPQHF | TRBD1 | TRBJ1-5 | TRBV19
CASSLVDMGAPEAFF | - | TRBJ1-1 | TRBV11-3
CASSSFSQSGTGAIYGYTF | TRBD1 | TRBJ1-2 | TRBV28
CASREGAYPYNEQFF | - | TRBJ2-1 | TRBV19
CASSFTLAGGYNEQFF | TRBD2 | TRBJ2-1 | TRBV28
CASSPSSHEQYF | - | TRBJ2-7 | TRBV12-3/TRBV12-4
CSVAQPPGGSIYEQYF | TRBD2 | TRBJ2-7 | TRBV29-1
CASSLASRSSGTHNEQFF | TRBD2 | TRBJ2-1 | TRBV5-1
CALGDMDTGELFF | - | TRBJ2-2 | TRBV2
CASSSRTGQWTEAFF | TRBD1 | TRBJ1-1 | TRBV5-1
CASSRGQGAAFF | TRBD1 | TRBJ1-1 | TRBV11-3
CATLARRGMNTGELFF | - | TRBJ2-2 | TRBV10-3
CASNNYGVTGELFF | - | TRBJ2-2 | TRBV19
CASSEAMREETQYF | - | TRBJ2-5 | TRBV2
CASSPQMSNQPQHF | - | TRBJ1-5 | TRBV7-9
CASSLKGPGQGESNTEAFF | TRBD1 | TRBJ1-1 | TRBV7-3
CASSLWGWGAFF | - | TRBJ1-1 | TRBV28
CASSLALGRGFYEQYF | - | TRBJ2-7 | TRBV7-9
CASSSRTSGIYEQYF | TRBD2 | TRBJ2-7 | TRBV27
CASSVTGEAIAQYF | TRBD1 | TRBJ2-7 | TRBV7-9
CASSARGDSQETQYF | - | TRBJ2-5 | TRBV9
CASRPTGGNSPLHF | TRBD1 | TRBJ1-6 | TRBV2
CAWSGTRANEQFF | TRBD2 | TRBJ2-1 | TRBV30
CASSFGGGYNSPLHF | - | TRBJ1-6 | TRBV28
CASSQNYSNQPQHF | - | TRBJ1-5 | TRBV23-1
CASSTNYNQPQHF | - | TRBJ1-5 | TRBV2
CASRYPTGGDYGYTF | TRBD1 | TRBJ1-2 | TRBV6-6
CASSLQGSNTEAFF | - | TRBJ1-1 | TRBV5-1
CASSVGLLGGQGTGELFF | TRBD1 | TRBJ2-2 | TRBV9
CASSYDSSGSKMSGELFF | TRBD2 | TRBJ2-2 | TRBV5-1
CASSERFFGGGRTDTQYF | - | TRBJ2-3 | TRBV6-1
CSVGASGSYNEQFF | TRBD2 | TRBJ2-1 | TRBV29-1
CASSGRTYEQYF | - | TRBJ2-7 | TRBV11-2